This T cell receptor beta chain originates from a study of patients and donors after allogeneic stem cell transplantation. TCRdb itself ran the RT-PCR reads through MiXCR, one entry per CDR3 protein. The table has approximately 430,000 distinct CDR3 sequences, approximately 16% seen once. In this sample, this clonotype turned up many times. V lost 0 bases and J 4 bases, leaving 6 bases between the germline ends. The CDR3 totals 14 residues. Germline CDR1 is MGHRA and CDR2 is YSYEKL. The rearrangement uses TRBV4-1 and TRBJ2-2; perhaps TRBD2 as D (5 bases). Sequencing used blood, either unsorted or a sorted T cell fraction (not recorded which). This clonotype was sampled from a human donor who was either an allogeneic HSCT recipient or a stem cell or donor lymphocyte infusion donor (not recorded which). It is not recorded whose cells these are; they may come from a transplant donor. DNA of the CDR3: TGCGCCAGCAGCCAAGATCGGGGCACCGGGGAGCTGTTTTTT. Protein product: CASSQDRGTGELFF.